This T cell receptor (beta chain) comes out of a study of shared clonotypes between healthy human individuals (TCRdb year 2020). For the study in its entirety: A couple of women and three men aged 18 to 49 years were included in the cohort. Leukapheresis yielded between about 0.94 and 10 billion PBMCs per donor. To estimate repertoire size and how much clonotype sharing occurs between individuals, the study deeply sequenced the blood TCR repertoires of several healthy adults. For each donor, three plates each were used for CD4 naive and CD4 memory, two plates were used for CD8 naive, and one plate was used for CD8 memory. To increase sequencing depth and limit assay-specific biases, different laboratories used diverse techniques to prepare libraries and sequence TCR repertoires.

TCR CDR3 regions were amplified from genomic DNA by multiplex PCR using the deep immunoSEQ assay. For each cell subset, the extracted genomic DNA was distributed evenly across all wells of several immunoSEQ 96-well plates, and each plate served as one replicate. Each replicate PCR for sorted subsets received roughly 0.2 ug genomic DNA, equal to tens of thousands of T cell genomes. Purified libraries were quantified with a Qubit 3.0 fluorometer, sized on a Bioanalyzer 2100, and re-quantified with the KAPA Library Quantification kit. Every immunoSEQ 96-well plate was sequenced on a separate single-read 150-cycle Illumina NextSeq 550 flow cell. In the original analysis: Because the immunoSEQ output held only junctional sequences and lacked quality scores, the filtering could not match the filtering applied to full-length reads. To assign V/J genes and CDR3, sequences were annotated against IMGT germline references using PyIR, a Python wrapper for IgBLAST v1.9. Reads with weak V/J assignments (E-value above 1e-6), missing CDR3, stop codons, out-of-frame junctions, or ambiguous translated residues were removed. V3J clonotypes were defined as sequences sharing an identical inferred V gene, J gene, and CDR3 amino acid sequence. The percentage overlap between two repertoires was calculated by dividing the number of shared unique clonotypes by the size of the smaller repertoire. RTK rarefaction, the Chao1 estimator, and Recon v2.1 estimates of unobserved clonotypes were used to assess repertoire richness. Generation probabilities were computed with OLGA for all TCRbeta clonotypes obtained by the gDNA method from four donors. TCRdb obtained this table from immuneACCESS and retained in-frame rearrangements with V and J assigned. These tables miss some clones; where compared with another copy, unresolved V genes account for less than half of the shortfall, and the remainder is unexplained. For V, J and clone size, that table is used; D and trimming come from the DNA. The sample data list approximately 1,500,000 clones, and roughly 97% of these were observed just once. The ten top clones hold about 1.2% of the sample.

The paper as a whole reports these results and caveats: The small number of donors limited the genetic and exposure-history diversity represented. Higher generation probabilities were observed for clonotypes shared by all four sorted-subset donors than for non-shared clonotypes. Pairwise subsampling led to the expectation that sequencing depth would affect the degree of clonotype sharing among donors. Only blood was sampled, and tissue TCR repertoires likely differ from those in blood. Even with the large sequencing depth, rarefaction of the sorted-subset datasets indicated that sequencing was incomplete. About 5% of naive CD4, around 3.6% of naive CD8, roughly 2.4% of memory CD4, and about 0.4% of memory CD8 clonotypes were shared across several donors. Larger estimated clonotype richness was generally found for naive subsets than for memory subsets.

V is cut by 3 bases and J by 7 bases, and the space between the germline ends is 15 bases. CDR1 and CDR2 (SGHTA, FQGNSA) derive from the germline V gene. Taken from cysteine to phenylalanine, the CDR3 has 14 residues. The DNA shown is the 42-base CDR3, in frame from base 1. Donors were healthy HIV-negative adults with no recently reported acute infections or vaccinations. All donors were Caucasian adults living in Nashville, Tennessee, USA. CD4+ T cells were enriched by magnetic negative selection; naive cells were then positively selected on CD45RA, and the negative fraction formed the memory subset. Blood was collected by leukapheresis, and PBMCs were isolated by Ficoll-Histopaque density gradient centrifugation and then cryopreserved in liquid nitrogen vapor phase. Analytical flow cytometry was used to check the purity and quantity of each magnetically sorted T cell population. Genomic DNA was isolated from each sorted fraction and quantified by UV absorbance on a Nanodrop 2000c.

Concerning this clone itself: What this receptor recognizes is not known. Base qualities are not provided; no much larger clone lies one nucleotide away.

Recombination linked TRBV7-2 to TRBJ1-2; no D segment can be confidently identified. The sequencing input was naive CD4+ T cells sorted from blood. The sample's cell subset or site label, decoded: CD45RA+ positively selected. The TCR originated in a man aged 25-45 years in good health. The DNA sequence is TGTGCCAGCAGCTTCAAAATTAAATCGAGTGGCTACACCTTC. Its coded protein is CASSFKIKSSGYTF.